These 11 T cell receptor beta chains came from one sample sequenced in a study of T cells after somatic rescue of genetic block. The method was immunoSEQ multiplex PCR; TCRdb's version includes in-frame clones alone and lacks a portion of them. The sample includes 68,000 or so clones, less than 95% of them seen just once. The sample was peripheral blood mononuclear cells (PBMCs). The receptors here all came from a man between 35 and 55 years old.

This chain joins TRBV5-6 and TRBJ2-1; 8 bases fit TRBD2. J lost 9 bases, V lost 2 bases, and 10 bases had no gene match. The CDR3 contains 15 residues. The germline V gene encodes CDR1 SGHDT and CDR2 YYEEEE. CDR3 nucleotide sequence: TGTGCCAGCAGCTTACCGGGACTAGACGAGTGTGAGCAGTTCTTC. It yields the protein CASSLPGLDECEQFF.

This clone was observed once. CDR3 region: CASSPPLAGDLDTQYF. CDR3 sequence (DNA): TGTGCCAGCTCACCACCACTAGCGGGGGACCTTGATACGCAGTATTTT. The chain links TRBV18 to TRBJ2-3, with 11 bases aligning to TRBD2. Germline V gene data show CDR1 as KGHSH and CDR2 as LQKENI. J gave up 6 bases and V 0 bases, and 5 bases lay outside the gene matches. CDR3 length: 16 residues.

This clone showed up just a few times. The DNA of the CDR3 is TGTGCCAGCAGCCGATTTGGGGGCGATTACGAGCAGTACTTC. Translated, it gives CASSRFGGDYEQYF. This chain uses TRBV7-2 with TRBJ2-7; a possible D gene is TRBD1 (6 bases). Per the germline V gene, CDR1 is SGHTA and CDR2 is FQGNSA. The CDR3 length is 14 residues. Trimming took 5 bases from V and 4 from J, leaving 15 bases between them. Together with reference TRBV7-2 and TRBJ2-7, the CDR3 gives the full variable domain: GAGVSQSPSNKVTEKGKDVELRCDPISGHTALYWYRQSLGQGLEFLIYFQGNSAPDKSGLPSDRFSAERTGGSVSTLTIQRTQQEDSAVYLCASSRFGGDYEQYFGPGTRLTVT.

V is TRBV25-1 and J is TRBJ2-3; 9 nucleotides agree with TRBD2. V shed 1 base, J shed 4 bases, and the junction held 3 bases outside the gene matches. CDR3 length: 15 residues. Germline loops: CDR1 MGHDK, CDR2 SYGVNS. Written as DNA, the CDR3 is TGTGCCAGCAGTGAATTGCAGCGGGGGGCAGATACGCAGTATTTT. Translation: CASSELQRGADTQYF.

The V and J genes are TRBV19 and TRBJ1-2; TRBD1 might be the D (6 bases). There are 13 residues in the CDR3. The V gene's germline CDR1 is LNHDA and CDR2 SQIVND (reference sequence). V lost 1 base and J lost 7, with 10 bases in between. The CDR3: CASSIGGALGYTF. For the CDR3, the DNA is TGTGCCAGTAGTATAGGGGGGGCGCTTGGCTACACCTTC.

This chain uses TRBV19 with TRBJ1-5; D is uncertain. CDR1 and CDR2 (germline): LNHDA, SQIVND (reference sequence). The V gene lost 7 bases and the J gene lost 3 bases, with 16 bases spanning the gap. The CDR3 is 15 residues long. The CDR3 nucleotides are TGTGCCAGTACCAGGACGGATAGAAACAATCAGCCCCAGCATTTT. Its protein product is CASTRTDRNNQPQHF.

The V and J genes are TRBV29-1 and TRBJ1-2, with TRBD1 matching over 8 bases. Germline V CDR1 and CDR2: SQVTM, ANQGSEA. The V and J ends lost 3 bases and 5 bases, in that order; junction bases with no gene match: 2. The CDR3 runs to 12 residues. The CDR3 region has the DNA TGCAGCGTTGAGGACAGGGTGTATGGCTACACCTTC. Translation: CSVEDRVYGYTF. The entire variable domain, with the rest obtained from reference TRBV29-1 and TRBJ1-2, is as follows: SAVISQKPSRDICQRGTSLTIQCQVDSQVTMMFWYRQQPGQSLTLIATANQGSEATYESGFVIDKFPISRPNLTFSTLTVSNMSPEDSSIYLCSVEDRVYGYTFGSGTRLTVV.

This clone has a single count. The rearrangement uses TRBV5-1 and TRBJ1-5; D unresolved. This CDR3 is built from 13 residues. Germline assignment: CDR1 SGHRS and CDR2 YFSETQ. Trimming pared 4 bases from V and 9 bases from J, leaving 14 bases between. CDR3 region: CASSRSGDWPQHF. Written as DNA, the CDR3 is TGCGCCAGCAGCCGGTCGGGAGATTGGCCCCAGCATTTT.

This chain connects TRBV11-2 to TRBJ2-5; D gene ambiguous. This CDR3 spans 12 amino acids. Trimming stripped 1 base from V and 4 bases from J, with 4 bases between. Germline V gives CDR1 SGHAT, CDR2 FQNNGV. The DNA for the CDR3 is TGTGCCAGCAGCTTAGTCAGAGAGACCCAGTACTTC. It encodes CASSLVRETQYF.

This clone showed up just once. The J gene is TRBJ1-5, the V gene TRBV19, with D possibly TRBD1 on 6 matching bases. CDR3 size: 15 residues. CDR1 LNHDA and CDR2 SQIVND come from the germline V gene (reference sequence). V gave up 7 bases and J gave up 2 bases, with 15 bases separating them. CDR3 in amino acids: CASTEGGRGNQPQHF. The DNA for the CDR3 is TGTGCCAGTACCGAGGGGGGCAGGGGCAATCAGCCCCAGCATTTT.

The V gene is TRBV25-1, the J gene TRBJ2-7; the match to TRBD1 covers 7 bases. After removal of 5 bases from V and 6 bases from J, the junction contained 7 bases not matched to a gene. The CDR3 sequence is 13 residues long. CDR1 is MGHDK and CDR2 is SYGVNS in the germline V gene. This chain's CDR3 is CASSRGTASEQYF. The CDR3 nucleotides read TGTGCCAGCAGTCGAGGGACAGCCTCCGAGCAGTACTTC.